One sample yielded the 7 T cell receptor beta chains listed below, sequenced in a study of beta chain features in type 1 diabetes. Of the isolated RNA, all was reverse transcribed, and so the sequenced material was expressed TCRB transcripts. The repertoire was sequenced with immunoSEQ multiplex PCR; TCRdb's copy has only in-frame clones and lacks some. The sample consists of around 690,000 clones, roughly an eighth of them appearing once. Study-wide points: Significant though moderate, a shortening of TCRB CDR3s appeared in all four CD4+ subsets of Type 1 diabetes patients.

The antigens of these receptors remain unknown. Input material: naive CD4+ T cells from blood. These receptors all stem from a man younger than 40 with type 1 diabetes.

This clone was detected many times. The V and J genes are TRBV14 and TRBJ2-3; no reliable D call. Germline V gene data show CDR1 as SGHDN and CDR2 as FVKESK. Trimming took off 0 bases at V and 2 bases at J, with 9 bases between the two ends. The CDR3 sequence is 15 residues long. CDR3 sequence: CASSQDRALTDTQYF. The CDR3 nucleotides are TGTGCCAGCAGCCAAGATAGAGCCCTCACAGATACGCAGTATTTT.

The chain couples TRBV5-1 to TRBJ2-7; perhaps TRBD1 as D (6 bases). CDR1 is SGHRS, CDR2 YFSETQ, per germline. The CDR3 spans 14 residues. V was pared by 0 bases and J by 5 bases, with 12 bases between. CDR3 protein: CASSLGQVRDEQYF. The CDR3 DNA follows: TGCGCCAGCAGCTTGGGACAGGTTAGAGACGAGCAGTACTTC.

The rearrangement uses TRBV6-5 and TRBJ2-2; D is tentatively TRBD1 or TRBD2 (6 bases each). The CDR3 extends over 13 amino acids. Germline CDR1 is MNHEY and CDR2 is SVGAGI. The V end was cut by 5 bases, the J end by 9 bases, with 13 bases between. CDR3 sequence: CASSRPGAWELFF. Here the CDR3 DNA reads TGTGCCAGCAGTCGACCGGGGGCCTGGGAGCTGTTTTTT.

This clone was counted a few times. J is TRBJ2-5 and V is TRBV5-6, with a weak D call TRBD2 (6 bases). V lost 4 bases, J lost 7 bases, and 14 bases lay in between. In germline, CDR1 is SGHDT, CDR2 YYEEEE. The CDR3 runs to 13 residues. The CDR3, as DNA: TGTGCCAGCAGCCCCGCGGGGCGGGGGACCCAGTACTTC. It encodes CASSPAGRGTQYF.

Regarding this clone: It is unclear where the CDR3 begins or ends on the DNA, so no DNA is shown, and the CDR3 is as TCRdb lists it. V and J are TRBV6-5 and TRBJ1-4. Germline V gene lookup returns CDR1 MNHEY and CDR2 SVGAGI. Counting both end residues, the CDR3 totals 15 amino acids. The CDR3 sequence is CASSYSRGPGKNCFF.

The chain employs TRBV7-2 and TRBJ1-2; D uncertain. Germline CDR1 reads SGHTA; CDR2 reads FQGNSA. The CDR3 loop spans 13 amino acids. V shed 5 bases and J shed 2 bases, with 9 bases lying between them. CDR3 in DNA: TGTGCCAGCAGCCCAATCCAGAACTATGGCTACACCTTC. This encodes CASSPIQNYGYTF.

This clone was observed a few times. V usage is TRBV5-1 and J usage is TRBJ2-3; D is perhaps TRBD1 (5 bases). The CDR3 extends over 16 amino acids. CDR1 SGHRS and CDR2 YFSETQ come from the germline V gene. The V end lost 1 base, the J end lost 3 bases, and 15 bases lay between the germline ends. CDR3 in amino acids: CASSLMGLESTDTQYF. The CDR3 nucleotides read TGCGCCAGCAGCTTGATGGGGCTAGAAAGTACAGATACGCAGTATTTT.